This TCR beta chain emerged from a study of blood T cell repertoires in COVID-19. The protocol was immunoSEQ multiplex PCR, while the TCRdb copy is restricted to in-frame clones and leaves out a portion. This table holds fewer than 300,000 clones, roughly 84% found once. The germline V gene has CDR1 MDHEN and CDR2 SYDVKM. Trimming stripped 4 bases from V and 3 bases from J, with 9 bases between. This CDR3 contains 13 residues. This clone showed up just once. This TCR was recovered from a human donor with COVID-19, enrolled during active disease. The donor label of this sample is uncertain. The specimen sequenced was peripheral blood. The chain employs TRBV28 and TRBJ1-2; the D gene is possibly TRBD1 (5 bases). DNA of the CDR3: TGTGCCAGCAGTTCCGGCAGGGACTATGGCTACACCTTC. This encodes CASSSGRDYGYTF.